This TCR beta chain was documented in a study of blood T cell repertoires in COVID-19. Study as a whole: Researchers got acute and convalescent COVID-19 samples from the United States, Italy and Spain.

In the original workflow: Estimation of nucleated cell counts was performed using reference gene primer amplification. Profiled with immunoSEQ multiplex PCR; TCRdb holds only in-frame clones, not every one. V, J and clone size reflect that table, while D and trimming were determined from the DNA. The sample consists of some 310,000 clones, around 86% of them appearing once. This clone appeared once. Germline-derived CDR1 and CDR2 are SNHLY and FYNNEI. This CDR3 comprises 15 residues. The J segment lost 3 bases and the V segment lost 7 bases, leaving 7 bases of the junction unmatched. Input material: peripheral blood. This TCR derives from a man aged 50 or older with active or convalescent COVID-19. The V call is TRBV2, the J call TRBJ2-5; 11 positions match TRBD1. CDR3 coding DNA: TGTGCCAGCACCACACCGGGACAGGGGGAAGAGACCCAGTACTTC. As protein: CASTTPGQGEETQYF. The full variable domain, completed using reference TRBV2 and TRBJ2-5, is EPEVTQTPSHQVTQMGQEVILRCVPISNHLYFYWYRQILGQKVEFLVSFYNNEISEKSEIFDDQFSVERPDGSNFTLKIRSTKLEDSAMYFCASTTPGQGEETQYFGPGTRLLVL.